This entry lists 20 T cell receptor beta chains sequenced from one sample in a study of beta chain features in type 1 diabetes (dated by TCRdb to 2016 to 2019). The library was produced with the immunoSEQ multiplex PCR assay. The entire amount of isolated RNA was reverse transcribed using the High Capacity cDNA Reverse Transcription Kit, so the sequenced TCRB transcripts were expressed ones. Not all clones reach the TCRdb copy of this immuneACCESS table, which keeps in-frame sequences only. Checked studies attribute under half of the gap to unresolved V genes and leave the rest unexplained. The sample table holds a few hundred thousand clones, of which approximately 15% were seen once. Approximately 0.02% of the sample is in the top ten clones. Sequencing input: naive CD4+ T cells from blood. In light of the paper, this sample's cell subset or site label describes: true naive CD4+ T cells. These receptors all come from a woman younger than 35 in good health.

The V and J genes are TRBV11-1 and TRBJ2-1; possible D gene TRBD2, 5 bases. Germline V lookup: CDR1 SGHAT, CDR2 FQDESV (reference sequence). V gave up 6 bases and J gave up 7 bases, with 19 bases separating them. There are 15 residues in the CDR3. The CDR3 reads CASSLSGSGGNEQFF. Here the CDR3 DNA reads TGTGCCAGCAGTCTCAGCGGTTCTGGTGGGAATGAGCAGTTCTTC.

The chain links TRBV30 to TRBJ1-5, with 9 nucleotides matching TRBD1. Germline CDR1 GTSNPN, CDR2 SVGIG (reference sequence). J gave up 6 bases and V 8 bases, and 8 bases lay outside the gene matches. The length of the CDR3 is 13 residues. The CDR3 DNA reads TGTGCCGCCAAGGGACAGGGAAGTCAGCCCCAGCATTTT. This translates into CAAKGQGSQPQHF.

The chain links TRBV5-4 to TRBJ1-1; perhaps TRBD1 as D (6 bases). This CDR3 has 14 amino acids. The V and J ends lost 4 bases and 2 bases respectively, with 12 bases between them. Germline lookup yields CDR1 SGHNT and CDR2 YYREEE (reference sequence). The CDR3 DNA follows: TGTGCCAGCAGCCCGCCGACAGGTAACACTGAAGCTTTCTTT. Its translation: CASSPPTGNTEAFF.

This clone turned up a few times. CDR3 loop: CASSLTDRGVYEQYF. As DNA, the CDR3 is TGTGCCAGCAGCTTAACAGACAGGGGAGTCTACGAGCAGTACTTC. The chain joins TRBV7-9 to TRBJ2-7, with 8 positions matching TRBD1. The CDR3 covers 15 residues. Germline V gene data show CDR1 as SEHNR and CDR2 as FQNEAQ (reference sequence). J gave up 3 bases and V 2 bases, and 6 bases lay outside the gene matches.

The V gene is TRBV5-1, the J gene TRBJ2-1; 12 bases align to TRBD2. J lost 4 bases, V lost 5 bases, and 7 bases had no gene match. The CDR3 has 16 residues. CDR1 and CDR2 (germline): SGHRS, YFSETQ. The chain's CDR3 is CASSFLTSGGYNEQFF. CDR3 bases: TGCGCCAGCAGTTTTCTGACTAGCGGGGGTTACAATGAGCAGTTCTTC.

This clone was seen only a few times. The chain recombines TRBV6-5 with TRBJ2-3; possible D gene TRBD2, 6 bases. V shed 6 bases and J shed 8 bases, with 12 bases lying between them. CDR3 size: 12 residues. The germline V gene encodes CDR1 MNHEY and CDR2 SVGAGI. In nucleotides, the CDR3 is TGTGCCAGCAGCGCGGGACTGATTACGCAGTATTTT. This translates into CASSAGLITQYF.

In its sample, this clone was seen a few times. This rearrangement joins TRBV19 to TRBJ2-1; 11 bases are shared with TRBD2. The germline V gene encodes CDR1 LNHDA and CDR2 SQIVND (reference sequence). Losses at the gene ends were 7 bases for V and 9 bases for J; bases not matched to a gene: 5. The CDR3 is 13 residues long. DNA of the CDR3: TGTGCCAGTATCTCACTAGCGGGAGTTGAGCAGTTCTTC. Translating it yields CASISLAGVEQFF.

This clone has more than one count but fewer than ten. The CDR3 nucleotides read TGCGCCAGCAGCTTGATTGCGGGAGGGCAGTACGAGCAGTACTTC. It translates to CASSLIAGGQYEQYF. The V and J genes are TRBV5-1 and TRBJ2-7; 9 positions agree with TRBD2. The germline V gene encodes CDR1 SGHRS and CDR2 YFSETQ. CDR3 length: 15 amino acids. Losses at the gene ends were 1 base for V and 4 bases for J; bases not matched to a gene: 6.

This clone was counted between two and nine times. The chain carries TRBV29-1 and TRBJ1-1; D not certain. Germline V lookup: CDR1 SQVTM, CDR2 ANQGSEA. The CDR3 runs to 14 residues. Trimming pared 6 bases from V and 3 bases from J, leaving 17 bases between. DNA for the CDR3: TGCAGCGTCCCGGTTCACCCTTTTTACACTGAAGCTTTCTTT. Residues: CSVPVHPFYTEAFF.

This clone turned up a few times. J is TRBJ1-2 and V is TRBV7-9; 7 bases line up with TRBD1. Per the germline V gene, CDR1 is SEHNR and CDR2 is FQNEAQ (reference sequence). The CDR3 covers 11 residues. J lost 7 bases, V lost 4 bases, and 0 bases had no gene match. The DNA of the CDR3 is TGTGCCAGCAGCTCAGGGGGTGGCTACACCTTC. This translates into CASSSGGGYTF.

The V call is TRBV2, the J call TRBJ2-4; TRBD1 matches at 7 bases. Germline V gene data show CDR1 as SNHLY and CDR2 as FYNNEI. CDR3 size: 12 residues. V was clipped by 5 bases and J by 6 bases; unmatched bases: 1. CDR3 in DNA: TGTGCCAGCAGTAGGGACAGAAACATTCAGTACTTC. Translating it yields CASSRDRNIQYF.

This clone showed up just a few times. The chain combines TRBV5-4 with TRBJ2-7, with 13 bases identical to TRBD2. Looked up from germline, CDR1 is SGHNT and CDR2 is YYREEE (reference sequence). The CDR3 is made up of 15 amino acids. The J segment lost 5 bases and the V segment lost 4 bases, leaving 6 bases of the junction unmatched. The CDR3 here is CASSGGGLAGHEQYF. The CDR3, as DNA: TGTGCCAGCAGCGGAGGGGGACTAGCGGGACACGAGCAGTACTTC.

This clone showed up just a few times. The J gene is TRBJ1-2, the V gene TRBV27; tentatively, D is TRBD1 (6 bases). The germline gives CDR1 MNHEY, CDR2 SMNVEV (reference sequence). The CDR3 has 14 residues. With 4 bases removed from V and 4 bases from J, the gap between germline ends came to 13 bases. In DNA form, the CDR3 reads TGTGCCAGCAGTTCCAAAATGACAGGCTATGGCTACACCTTC. It specifies CASSSKMTGYGYTF.

The chain employs TRBV7-2 and TRBJ1-2, with a weak D call TRBD1 (6 bases). This CDR3 is 13 amino acids long. Germline assignment: CDR1 SGHTA and CDR2 FQGNSA. V lost 4 bases and J 8 bases, leaving 14 bases between the germline ends. CDR3 region: CASSSRDRSGYTF. Here the CDR3 DNA reads TGTGCCAGCAGCTCAAGAGACAGGAGCGGCTACACCTTC.

This clone has only a few counts. The V and J genes are TRBV7-9 and TRBJ2-3; D not certain. The V end lost 1 base, the J end lost 6 bases, and 11 bases lay between the germline ends. Germline V CDR1 and CDR2: SEHNR, FQNEAQ (reference sequence). The CDR3 contains 14 residues. The CDR3 reads CASSLEGARDTQYF. CDR3 DNA sequence: TGTGCCAGCAGCTTAGAAGGTGCTAGGGATACGCAGTATTTT. Full variable domain (missing parts from reference TRBV7-9 and TRBJ2-3): DTGVSQNPRHKITKRGQNVTFRCDPISEHNRLYWYRQTLGQGPEFLTYFQNEAQLEKSRLLSDRFSAERPKGSFSTLEIQRTEQGDSAMYLCASSLEGARDTQYFGPGTRLTVL.

V is TRBV29-1 and J is TRBJ2-7; the D gene is possibly TRBD1 (5 bases). The length of the CDR3 is 12 residues. With 4 bases removed from V and 6 bases from J, the gap between germline ends came to 13 bases. Germline values: CDR1 SQVTM, CDR2 ANQGSEA. Here the CDR3 DNA reads TGCAGCGTTGTAGTGGGCAGGGCCGAGCAGTACTTC. Its translation is CSVVVGRAEQYF.

V and J are TRBV18 and TRBJ1-1; 9 bases map to TRBD1. The CDR3 is 13 amino acids. Trimming took 3 bases from V and 11 from J; bases not matched to a gene: 7. Germline assignment: CDR1 KGHSH and CDR2 LQKENI. In nucleotides, the CDR3 is TGTGCCAGCTCACCGTCGGACAGGGGAGAGGCTTTCTTT. It encodes CASSPSDRGEAFF.

The V and J genes are TRBV2 and TRBJ1-5; unclear D gene. V lost 3 bases and J lost 12, with 18 bases in between. This CDR3 has 14 residues. Germline CDR1 reads SNHLY; CDR2 reads FYNNEI. The CDR3 nucleotides read TGTGCCAGCAGTGACGGTCACGGGGAGAAGGTCCAGCATTTT. It yields the protein CASSDGHGEKVQHF.

Comment on this clone: Compared with germline, one end of the junction differs, possibly owing to a read error. The DNA for the CDR3 is TGTGCCAGCAGCGAAGAACAGGGGGCCGGGGGTACGCAGTATTTT. Translated: CASSEEQGAGGTQYF. V is TRBV4-2 and J is TRBJ2-3, with 9 bases fitting TRBD1. Per germline, CDR1 LGHNA and CDR2 YNFKEQ. The CDR3 has 15 residues.

V and J are TRBV7-8 and TRBJ1-5; 7 nucleotides match TRBD1. V trimming: 5 bases; J trimming: 1 base; junction bases outside the gene matches: 14. This CDR3 spans 18 amino acids. Germline CDR1 and CDR2: SGHVS and FQNEAQ. CDR3 residues: CASSLGPGQTRSNQPQHF. The CDR3 nucleotides read TGTGCCAGCAGCCTGGGGCCGGGACAGACACGGAGCAATCAGCCCCAGCATTTT.